This T cell receptor (beta chain) is drawn from a study of shared clonotypes between healthy human individuals. Across the whole study: Sampling drew on donors who were a couple of women and three men aged 18 to 49.

Researchers ran the assay at a deep level. Method: immunoSEQ multiplex PCR; TCRdb's copy keeps in-frame clones and lacks some. The sample has 2 million to 2.5 million clones, approximately 93% seen once; the top ten hold around 0.4%. Regarding the study as a whole: Some naive CD4 clonotypes, 4.5% to 5.5%, turned up in common across several donors.

CD4+ cells yielded CD45RA+ naive and CD45RA-negative memory subsets. A note on this clone: Its antigen is not known.

The CDR3 extends over 15 amino acids. V shed 2 bases and J shed 2 bases, with 11 bases lying between them. Germline V gene data show CDR1 as SGDLS and CDR2 as YYNGEE. The chain uses TRBV9 and TRBJ1-5; possibly TRBD1 for D (6 bases). Sequencing used naive CD4+ T cells from PBMCs. Subset described: CD45RA+ positively selected. The receptor was derived from a man between 18 and 35 years old in good health. Some clones in this sample may be carry-over from other donors' samples. CDR3 sequence (DNA): TGTGCCAGCAGCGTGACAGGAGGGGGCAATCAGCCCCAGCATTTT. It is translated as CASSVTGGGNQPQHF.